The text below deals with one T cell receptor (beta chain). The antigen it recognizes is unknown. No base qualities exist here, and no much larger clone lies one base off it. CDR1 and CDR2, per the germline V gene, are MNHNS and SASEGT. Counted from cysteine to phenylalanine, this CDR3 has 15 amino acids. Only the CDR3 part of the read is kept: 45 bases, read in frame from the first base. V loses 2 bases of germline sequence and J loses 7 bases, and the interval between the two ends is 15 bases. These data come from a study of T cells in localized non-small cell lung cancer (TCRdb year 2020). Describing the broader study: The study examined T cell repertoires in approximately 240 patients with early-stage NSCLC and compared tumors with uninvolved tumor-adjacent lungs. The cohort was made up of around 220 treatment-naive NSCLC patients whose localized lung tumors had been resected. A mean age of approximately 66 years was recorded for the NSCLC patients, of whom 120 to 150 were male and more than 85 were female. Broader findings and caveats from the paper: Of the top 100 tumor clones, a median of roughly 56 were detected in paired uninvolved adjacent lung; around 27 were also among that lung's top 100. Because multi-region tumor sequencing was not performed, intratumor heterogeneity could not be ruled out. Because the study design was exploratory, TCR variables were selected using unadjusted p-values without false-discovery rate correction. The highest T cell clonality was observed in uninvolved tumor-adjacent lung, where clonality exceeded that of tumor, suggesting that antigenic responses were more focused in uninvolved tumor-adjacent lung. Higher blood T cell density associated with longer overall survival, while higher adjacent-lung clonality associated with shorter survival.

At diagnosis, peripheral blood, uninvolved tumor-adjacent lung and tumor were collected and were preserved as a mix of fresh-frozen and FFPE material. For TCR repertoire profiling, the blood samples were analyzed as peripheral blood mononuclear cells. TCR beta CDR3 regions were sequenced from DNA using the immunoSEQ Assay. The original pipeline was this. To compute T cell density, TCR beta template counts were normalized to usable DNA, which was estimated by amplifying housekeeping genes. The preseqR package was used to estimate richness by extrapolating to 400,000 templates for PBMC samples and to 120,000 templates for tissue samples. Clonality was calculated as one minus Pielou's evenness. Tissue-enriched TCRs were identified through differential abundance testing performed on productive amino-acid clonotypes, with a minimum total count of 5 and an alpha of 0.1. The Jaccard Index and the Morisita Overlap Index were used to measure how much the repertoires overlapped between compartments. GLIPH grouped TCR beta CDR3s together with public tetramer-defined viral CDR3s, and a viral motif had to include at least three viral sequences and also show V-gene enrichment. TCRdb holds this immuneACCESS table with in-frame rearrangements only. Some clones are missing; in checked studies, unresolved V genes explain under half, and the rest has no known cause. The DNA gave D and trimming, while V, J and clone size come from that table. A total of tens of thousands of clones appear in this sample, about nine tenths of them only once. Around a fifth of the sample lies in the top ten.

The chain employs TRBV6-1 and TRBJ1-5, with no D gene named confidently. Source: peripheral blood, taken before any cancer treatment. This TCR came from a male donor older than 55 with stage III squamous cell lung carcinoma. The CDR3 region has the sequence CASSEKIGRGQPQHF. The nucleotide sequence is TGTGCCAGCAGTGAAAAGATAGGGCGAGGACAGCCCCAGCATTTT.